Included here is one TCR beta chain sequence, with context. The data originate from a study of T-cell memory formation after mild COVID-19. TCRalpha and TCRbeta libraries used 5'RACE with constant-segment primers and UMIs. MiXCR was run by TCRdb on the 5' RACE reads, yielding one entry per CDR3 protein. The data show hundreds of thousands of distinct CDR3 sequences, about 20% seen once. The V gene end was trimmed by 5 bases and the J gene end by 9 bases; junction bases not matched to a gene: 13. The CDR3 runs 16 residues. Sequences were obtained from PBMCs or a T cell subset sorted from them (not recorded which). The genes are TRBV12-3 or TRBV12-4 and TRBJ2-7; 13 positions agree with TRBD2. The sequence came from an adult woman who had mild COVID-19 (a few samples of this study predate the infection). Cell type and time point are not known. As DNA, the CDR3 is TGTGCCAGCAGTGCCCAACTAGCGGGGGGGTCCCCGGGGCAGTACTTC. Translated, it gives CASSAQLAGGSPGQYF.